This record covers a single T cell receptor delta chain. The protein recorded in TCRdb matches a much larger clone and deviates from this DNA's translation at residue 12, suggesting a read error; the protein here is obtained by translating the DNA. The sample belongs to a study of gamma-delta T cells after stem cell transplantation. TCRdb reran clone calling via CATT on the RT-PCR reads. The profile shows some 2,200 delta-chain clones, under 4% of them singletons. The CDR3 is made up of 18 amino acids. Germline assignment: CDR1 GEAIGNYY and CDR2 EKD. Unmatched junction bases numbered 11, after V lost 3 bases and J lost 2 bases.

J is TRDJ1 and V is TRDV2, with 13 bases that match TRDD3. The TCR was taken from a human donor. It is not recorded whose cells these are; they may come from a transplant donor. The specimen sequenced was gamma-delta T cells. Written as DNA, the CDR3 is TGTGCCTGTGACCCGGTTTGGACTGGGGGATACGGGACCGATAAACTCATCTTT. Residues: CACDPVWTGGYGTDKLIF.